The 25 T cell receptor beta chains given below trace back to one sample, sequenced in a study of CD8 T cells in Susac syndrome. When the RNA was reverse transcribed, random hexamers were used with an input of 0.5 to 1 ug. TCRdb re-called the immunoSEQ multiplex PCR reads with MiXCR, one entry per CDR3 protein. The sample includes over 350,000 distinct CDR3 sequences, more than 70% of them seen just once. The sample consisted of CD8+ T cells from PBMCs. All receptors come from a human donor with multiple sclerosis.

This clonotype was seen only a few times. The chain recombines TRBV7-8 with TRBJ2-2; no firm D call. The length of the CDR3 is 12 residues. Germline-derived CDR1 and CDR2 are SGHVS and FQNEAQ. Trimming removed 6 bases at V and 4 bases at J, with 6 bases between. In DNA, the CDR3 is TGTGCCAGCAGGGAGAGCACCGGGGAGCTGTTTTTT. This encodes CASRESTGELFF.

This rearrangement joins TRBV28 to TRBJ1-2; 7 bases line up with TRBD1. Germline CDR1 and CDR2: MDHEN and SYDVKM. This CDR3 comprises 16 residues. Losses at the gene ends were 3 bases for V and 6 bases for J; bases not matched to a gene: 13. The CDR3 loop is CASSFVLETGNHGYTF. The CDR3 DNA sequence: TGTGCCAGCAGTTTCGTCCTAGAGACAGGGAATCATGGCTACACCTTC.

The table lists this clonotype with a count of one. The DNA of the CDR3 is TGTGCCAGCAGCTCGGAGGGGACAGGGGGATCTGGGGCCAACGTCCTGACTTTC. Protein sequence: CASSSEGTGGSGANVLTF. This sequence joins TRBV5-6 and TRBJ2-6; TRBD1 aligns across 11 bases. Germline V gives CDR1 SGHDT, CDR2 YYEEEE. J was trimmed by 1 base and V by 3 bases; bases with no gene match: 6. The CDR3 is 18 residues long.

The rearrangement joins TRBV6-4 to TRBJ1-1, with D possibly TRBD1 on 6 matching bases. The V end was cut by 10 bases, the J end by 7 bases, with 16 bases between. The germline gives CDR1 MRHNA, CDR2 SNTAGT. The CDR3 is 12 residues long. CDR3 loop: CATRQEGVEAFF. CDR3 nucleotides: TGTGCCACCAGACAGGAAGGGGTTGAAGCTTTCTTT.

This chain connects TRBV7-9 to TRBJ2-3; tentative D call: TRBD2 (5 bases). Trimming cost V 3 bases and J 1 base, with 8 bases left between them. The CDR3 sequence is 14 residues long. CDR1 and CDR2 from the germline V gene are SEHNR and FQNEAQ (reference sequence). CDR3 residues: CASSFGRGTDTQYF. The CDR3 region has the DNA TGTGCCAGCAGCTTCGGGCGGGGCACAGATACGCAGTATTTT.

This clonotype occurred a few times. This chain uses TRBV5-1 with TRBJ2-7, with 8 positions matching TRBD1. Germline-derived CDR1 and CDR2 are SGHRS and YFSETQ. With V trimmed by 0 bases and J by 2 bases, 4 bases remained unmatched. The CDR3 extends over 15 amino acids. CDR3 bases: TGCGCCAGCAGCTTGGCTGCGACAGGGGCCTACGAGCAGTACTTC. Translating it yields CASSLAATGAYEQYF.

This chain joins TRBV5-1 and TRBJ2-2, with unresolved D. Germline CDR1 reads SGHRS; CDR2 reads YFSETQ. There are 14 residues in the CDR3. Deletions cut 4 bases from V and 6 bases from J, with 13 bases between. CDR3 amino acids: CASSHSSDPGELFF. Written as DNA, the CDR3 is TGCGCCAGCAGCCACTCAAGTGACCCCGGGGAGCTGTTTTTT.

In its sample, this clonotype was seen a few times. The CDR3 is CASSLLAGGYEQYF. In nucleotides, the CDR3 is TGTGCCAGCAGTTTGTTAGCGGGAGGGTACGAGCAGTACTTC. The V and J genes are TRBV27 and TRBJ2-7; 11 nucleotides line up with TRBD2. CDR3 length: 14 residues. V dropped 3 bases and J dropped 4; count of bases not matched to a gene: 2. Germline values: CDR1 MNHEY, CDR2 SMNVEV (reference sequence).

CDR3 region: CASSYLSQGAHEQFF. CDR3 nucleotides: TGTGCCAGCAGTTATCTCTCACAGGGGGCCCATGAGCAGTTCTTC. The genes are TRBV6-6 and TRBJ2-1; 9 nucleotides align to TRBD1. The V segment lost 3 bases and the J segment 8 bases; nucleotides outside the gene matches: 8. The CDR3 totals 15 residues. CDR1 MNHNY and CDR2 SVGAGI come from the germline V gene (reference sequence).

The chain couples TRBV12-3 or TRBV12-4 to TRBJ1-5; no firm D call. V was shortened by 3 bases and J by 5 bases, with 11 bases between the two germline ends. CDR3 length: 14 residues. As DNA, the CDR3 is TGTGCCAGCAGTTTGGTAAATCGGGATCAGCCCCAGCATTTT. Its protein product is CASSLVNRDQPQHF.

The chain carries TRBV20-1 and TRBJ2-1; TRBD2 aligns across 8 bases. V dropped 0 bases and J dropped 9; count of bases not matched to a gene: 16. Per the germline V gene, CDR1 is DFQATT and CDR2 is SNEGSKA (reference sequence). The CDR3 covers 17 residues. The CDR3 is CSARDYHTSGSEGEQFF. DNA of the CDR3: TGCAGTGCTAGAGATTACCACACTAGCGGCAGCGAGGGTGAGCAGTTCTTC.

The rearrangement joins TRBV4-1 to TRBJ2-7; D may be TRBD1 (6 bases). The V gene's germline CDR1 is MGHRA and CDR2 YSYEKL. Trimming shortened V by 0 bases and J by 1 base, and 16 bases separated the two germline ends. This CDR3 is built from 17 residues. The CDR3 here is CASSQDPGTLSSYEQYF. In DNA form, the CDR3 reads TGCGCCAGCAGCCAAGATCCCGGGACACTTAGTTCCTACGAGCAGTACTTC.

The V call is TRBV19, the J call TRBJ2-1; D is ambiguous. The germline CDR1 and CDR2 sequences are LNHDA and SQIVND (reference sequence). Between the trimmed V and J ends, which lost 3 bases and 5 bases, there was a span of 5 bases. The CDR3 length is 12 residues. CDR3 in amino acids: CASSIGDNEQFF. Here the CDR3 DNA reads TGTGCCAGTAGTATCGGAGACAATGAGCAGTTCTTC.

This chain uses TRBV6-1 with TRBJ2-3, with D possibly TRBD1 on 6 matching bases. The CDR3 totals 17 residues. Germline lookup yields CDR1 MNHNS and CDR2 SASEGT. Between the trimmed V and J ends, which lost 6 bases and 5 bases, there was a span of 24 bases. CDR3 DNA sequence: TGTGCCAGCAGCCCCATCATGCCGGAACAGGGTGAAGATACGCAGTATTTT. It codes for CASSPIMPEQGEDTQYF.

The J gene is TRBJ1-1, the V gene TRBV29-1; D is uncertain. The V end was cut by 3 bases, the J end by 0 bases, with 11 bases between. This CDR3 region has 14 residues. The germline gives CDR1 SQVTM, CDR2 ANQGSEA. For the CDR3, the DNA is TGCAGCGTTGATTCGGTCACCATGAACACTGAAGCTTTCTTT. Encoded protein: CSVDSVTMNTEAFF.

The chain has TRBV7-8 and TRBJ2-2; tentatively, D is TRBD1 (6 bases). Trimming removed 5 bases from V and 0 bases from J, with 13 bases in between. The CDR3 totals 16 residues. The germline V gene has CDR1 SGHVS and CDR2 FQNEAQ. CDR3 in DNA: TGTGCCAGCAGCCCCTACGGGACACCGAACACCGGGGAGCTGTTTTTT. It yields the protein CASSPYGTPNTGELFF.

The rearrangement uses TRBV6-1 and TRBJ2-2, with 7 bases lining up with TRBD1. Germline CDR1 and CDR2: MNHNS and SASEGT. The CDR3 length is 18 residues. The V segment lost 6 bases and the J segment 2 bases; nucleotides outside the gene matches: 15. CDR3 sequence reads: CASSQPPGTEKNTGELFF. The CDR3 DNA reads TGTGCCAGCAGCCAGCCCCCAGGGACAGAGAAAAACACCGGGGAGCTGTTTTTT.

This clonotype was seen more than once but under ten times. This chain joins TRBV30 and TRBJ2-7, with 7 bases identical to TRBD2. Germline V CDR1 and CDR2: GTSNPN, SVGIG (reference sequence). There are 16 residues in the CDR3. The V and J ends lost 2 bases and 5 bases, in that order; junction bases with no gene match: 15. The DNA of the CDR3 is TGTGCCTGGAGTCGGGGTCCGGGAGGAGGAAGGGACGAGCAGTACTTC. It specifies CAWSRGPGGGRDEQYF. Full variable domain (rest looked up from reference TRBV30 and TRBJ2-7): SQTIHQWPATLVQPVGSPLSLECTVEGTSNPNLYWYRQAAGRGLQLLFYSVGIGQISSEVPQNLSASRPQDRQFILSSKKLLLSDSGFYLCAWSRGPGGGRDEQYFGPGTRLTVT.

CDR3 sequence reads: CAIGMGNNEQFF. As DNA, the CDR3 is TGTGCCATCGGCATGGGGAACAATGAGCAGTTCTTC. V is TRBV7-9 and J is TRBJ2-1, with no clear D. The CDR3 sequence is 12 residues long. The V end lost 10 bases, the J end lost 5 bases, and 12 bases lay between the germline ends. From germline, CDR1 is SEHNR and CDR2 FQNEAQ (reference sequence).

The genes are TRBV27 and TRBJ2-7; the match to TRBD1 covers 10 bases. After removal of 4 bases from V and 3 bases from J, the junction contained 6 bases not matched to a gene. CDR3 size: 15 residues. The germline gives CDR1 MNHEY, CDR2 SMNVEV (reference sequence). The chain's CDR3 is CASSSSTGGDYEQYF. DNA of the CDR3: TGTGCCAGCAGTTCCTCGACAGGGGGCGACTACGAGCAGTACTTC.

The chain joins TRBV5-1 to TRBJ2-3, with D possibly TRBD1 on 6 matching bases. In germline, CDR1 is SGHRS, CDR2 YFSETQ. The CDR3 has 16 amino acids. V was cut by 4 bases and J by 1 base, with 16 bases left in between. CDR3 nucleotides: TGCGCCAGCAGCGTAGGGACACACCTCGGCACAGATACGCAGTATTTT. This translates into CASSVGTHLGTDTQYF.

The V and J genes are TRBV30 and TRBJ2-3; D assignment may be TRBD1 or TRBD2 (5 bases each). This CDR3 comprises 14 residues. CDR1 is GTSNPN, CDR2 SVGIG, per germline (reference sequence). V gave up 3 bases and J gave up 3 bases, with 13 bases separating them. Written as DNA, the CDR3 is TGTGCCTGGAGCTTAGGGACGGGGACAGATACGCAGTATTTT. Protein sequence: CAWSLGTGTDTQYF.

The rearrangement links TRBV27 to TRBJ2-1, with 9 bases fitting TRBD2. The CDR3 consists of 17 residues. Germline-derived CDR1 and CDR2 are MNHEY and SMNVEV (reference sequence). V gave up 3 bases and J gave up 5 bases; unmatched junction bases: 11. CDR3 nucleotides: TGTGCCAGCAGTTTCATACCCCCGGGACTAGCCAACAATGAGCAGTTCTTC. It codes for CASSFIPPGLANNEQFF.

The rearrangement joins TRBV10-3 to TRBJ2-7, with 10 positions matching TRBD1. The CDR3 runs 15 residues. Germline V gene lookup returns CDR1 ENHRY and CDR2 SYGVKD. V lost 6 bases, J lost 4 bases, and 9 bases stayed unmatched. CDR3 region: CAISEVGTGEYEQYF. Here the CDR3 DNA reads TGTGCCATCAGCGAGGTGGGGACAGGGGAATACGAGCAGTACTTC.

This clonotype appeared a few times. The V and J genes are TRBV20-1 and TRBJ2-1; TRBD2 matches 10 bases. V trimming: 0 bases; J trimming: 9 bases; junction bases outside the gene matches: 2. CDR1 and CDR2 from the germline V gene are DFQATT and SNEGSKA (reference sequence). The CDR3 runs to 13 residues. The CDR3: CSAREAGGPEQFF. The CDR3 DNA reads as TGCAGTGCTAGAGAAGCGGGGGGGCCTGAGCAGTTCTTC.